The entry that follows covers one T cell receptor (beta chain) sequence. The target antigen is unknown. PCR was performed a second time for roughly 7 to 11 cycles using a sample-barcoded 5' primer and a J-beta primer mix. TCRdb redid the calling of the 5' RACE reads with MiXCR, one entry per CDR3 protein. The top ten clones hold over 20% of a sample with about a million distinct CDR3 sequences, roughly half of them seen once. Collection of 7.5 to 10 milliliters of peripheral blood was performed for each donor. The sample is drawn from a study of blood T cells in healthy people across ages. This CDR3 has 12 amino acids. Trimming stripped 3 bases from V and 8 bases from J, with 10 bases between. CDR1 MGHRA and CDR2 YSYEKL come from the germline V gene. Study-wide results and caveats: A roughly linear age-dependent decrease characterized TCR beta diversity per million T cells.

The chain employs TRBV4-1 and TRBJ1-2, with D possibly TRBD1 on 5 matching bases. The sequenced sample consisted of blood. The receptor was isolated from a woman aged 55-75 years in good health. In nucleotides, the CDR3 is TGCGCCAGCAGCCACAGGGAAAACGGCTACACCTTC. It is translated as CASSHRENGYTF.